This T cell receptor beta chain is from a study of beta chain features in type 1 diabetes. Study outcomes and limitations: PCR may have favored shorter templates equally in patients and controls.

This clone was observed at least ten times. Antigen: not known. Sequenced material consisted of expressed TCRB transcripts (all of the isolated RNA was reverse transcribed). Method: immunoSEQ multiplex PCR; TCRdb's copy keeps in-frame clones and lacks some. The sample comprises more than 300,000 clones, less than 10% of which are singletons, and around 0.45% rests with the top ten. This CDR3 comprises 13 residues. Trimming cost V 4 bases and J 0 bases, with 6 bases left between them. CDR1 MDHEN and CDR2 SYDVKM come from the germline V gene. The sequence was collected from a woman aged 18-29 years in good health. The J gene is TRBJ2-5, the V gene TRBV28; D is unresolved. Sequencing was done on a sample of central memory CD4+ T cells from blood. The CDR3 protein is CASSWQYQETQYF. The CDR3 coding sequence is TGTGCCAGCAGTTGGCAGTACCAAGAGACCCAGTACTTC.